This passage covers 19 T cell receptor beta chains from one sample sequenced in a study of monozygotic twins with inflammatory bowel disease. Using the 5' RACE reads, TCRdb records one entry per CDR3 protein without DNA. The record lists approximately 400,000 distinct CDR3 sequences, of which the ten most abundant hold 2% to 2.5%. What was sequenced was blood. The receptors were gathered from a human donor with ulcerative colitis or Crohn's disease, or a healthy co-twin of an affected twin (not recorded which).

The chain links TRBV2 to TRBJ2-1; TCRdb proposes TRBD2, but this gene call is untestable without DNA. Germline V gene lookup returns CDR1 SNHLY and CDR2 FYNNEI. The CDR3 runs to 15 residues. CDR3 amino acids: CASTLAGGNLGEQFF.

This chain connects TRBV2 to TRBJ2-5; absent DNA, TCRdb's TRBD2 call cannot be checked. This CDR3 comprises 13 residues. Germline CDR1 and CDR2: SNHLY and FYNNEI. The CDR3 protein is CAWGTSGRETQYF.

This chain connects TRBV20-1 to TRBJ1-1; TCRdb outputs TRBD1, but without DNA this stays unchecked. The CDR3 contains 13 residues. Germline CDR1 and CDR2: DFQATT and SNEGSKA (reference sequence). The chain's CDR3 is CSALGQGHAEAFF.

CDR3 sequence: CASRGRDREISYSGNTIYF. The rearrangement uses TRBV12-3 or TRBV12-4 and TRBJ1-3; without DNA, the TCRdb call of TRBD1 cannot be checked. The CDR3 totals 19 residues.

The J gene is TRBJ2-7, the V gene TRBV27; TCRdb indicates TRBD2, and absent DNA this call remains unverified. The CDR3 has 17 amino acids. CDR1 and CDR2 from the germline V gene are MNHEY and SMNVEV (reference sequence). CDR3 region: CASSLSVKGGLVFEQYF.

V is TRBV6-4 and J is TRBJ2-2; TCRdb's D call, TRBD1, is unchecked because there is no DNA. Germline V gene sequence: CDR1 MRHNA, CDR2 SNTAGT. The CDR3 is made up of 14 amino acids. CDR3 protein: CASRGGGNTGELFF.

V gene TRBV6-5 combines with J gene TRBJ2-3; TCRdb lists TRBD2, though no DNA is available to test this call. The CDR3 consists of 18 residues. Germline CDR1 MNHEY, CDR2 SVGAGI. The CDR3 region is CASSGGTSGIASTDTQYF.

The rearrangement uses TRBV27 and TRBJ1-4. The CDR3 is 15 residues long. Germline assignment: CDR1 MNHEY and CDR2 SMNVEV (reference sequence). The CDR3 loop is CASSLSRRLHEKLFF.

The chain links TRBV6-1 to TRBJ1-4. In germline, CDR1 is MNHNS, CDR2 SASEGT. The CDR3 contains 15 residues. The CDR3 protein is CASSEGGGADEKLFF.

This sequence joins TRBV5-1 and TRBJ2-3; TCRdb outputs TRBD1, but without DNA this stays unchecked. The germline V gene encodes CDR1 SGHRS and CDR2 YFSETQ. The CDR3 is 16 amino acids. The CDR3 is CASSLGLDRATDTQYF.

This CDR3 is CASSTDRFNSPLHF. V is TRBV5-5 and J is TRBJ1-6; TCRdb returns TRBD1, unconfirmable since there is no DNA. Germline loops: CDR1 SGHKS, CDR2 YYEKEE (reference sequence). This CDR3 contains 14 residues.

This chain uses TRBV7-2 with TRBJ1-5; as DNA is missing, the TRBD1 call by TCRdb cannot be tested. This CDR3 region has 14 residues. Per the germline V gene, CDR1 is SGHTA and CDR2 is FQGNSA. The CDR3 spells CASSLEGGDQPQHF.

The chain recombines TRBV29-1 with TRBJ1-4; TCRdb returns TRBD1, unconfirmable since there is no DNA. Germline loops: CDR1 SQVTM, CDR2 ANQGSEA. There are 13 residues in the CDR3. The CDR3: CSGSTGSDEKLFF.

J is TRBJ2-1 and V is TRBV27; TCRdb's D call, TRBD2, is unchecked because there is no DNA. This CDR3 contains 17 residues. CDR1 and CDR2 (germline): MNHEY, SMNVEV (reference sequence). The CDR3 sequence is CASSFTTSGGGYNEQFF.

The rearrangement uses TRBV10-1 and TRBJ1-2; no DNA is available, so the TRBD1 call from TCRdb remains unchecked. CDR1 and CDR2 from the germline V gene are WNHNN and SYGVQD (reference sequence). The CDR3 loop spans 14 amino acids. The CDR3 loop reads CASSESRTLGGYTF.

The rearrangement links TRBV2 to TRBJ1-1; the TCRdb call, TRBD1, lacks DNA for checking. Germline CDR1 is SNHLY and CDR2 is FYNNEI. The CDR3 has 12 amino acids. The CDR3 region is CASSDNRAEAFF.

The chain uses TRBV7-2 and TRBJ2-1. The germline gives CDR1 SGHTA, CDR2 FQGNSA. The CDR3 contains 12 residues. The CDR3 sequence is CASSLVGNEQFF.

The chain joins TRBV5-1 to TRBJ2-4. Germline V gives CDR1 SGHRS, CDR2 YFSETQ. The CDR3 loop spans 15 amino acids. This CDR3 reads CASSSNSDPKNIQYF.

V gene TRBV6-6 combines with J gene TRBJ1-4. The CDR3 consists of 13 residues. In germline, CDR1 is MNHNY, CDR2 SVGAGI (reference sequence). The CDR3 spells CASRRTTYEKLFF.